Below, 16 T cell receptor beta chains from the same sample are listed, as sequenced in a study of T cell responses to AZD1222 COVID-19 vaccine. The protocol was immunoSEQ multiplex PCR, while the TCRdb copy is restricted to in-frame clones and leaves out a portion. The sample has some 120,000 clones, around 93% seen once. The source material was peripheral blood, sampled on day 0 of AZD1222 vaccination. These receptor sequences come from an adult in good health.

CDR3 nucleotides: TGTGCCAGCAGTTACGCCCTGGGACAGAGAAATGGCTACACCTTC. It codes for CASSYALGQRNGYTF. The chain joins TRBV6-6 to TRBJ1-2; 7 nucleotides agree with TRBD1. Trimming at V came to 2 bases and at J to 6 bases, leaving 9 bases not matched to a gene. The CDR3 sequence is 15 residues long. Germline V lookup: CDR1 MNHNY, CDR2 SVGAGI (reference sequence).

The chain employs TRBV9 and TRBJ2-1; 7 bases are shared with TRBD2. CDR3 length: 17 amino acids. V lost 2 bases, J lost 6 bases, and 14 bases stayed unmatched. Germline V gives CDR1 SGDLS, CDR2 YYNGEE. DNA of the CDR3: TGTGCCAGCAGCGTGACGTCCTTAGGGAGGGCCGGCAATGAGCAGTTCTTC. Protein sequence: CASSVTSLGRAGNEQFF.

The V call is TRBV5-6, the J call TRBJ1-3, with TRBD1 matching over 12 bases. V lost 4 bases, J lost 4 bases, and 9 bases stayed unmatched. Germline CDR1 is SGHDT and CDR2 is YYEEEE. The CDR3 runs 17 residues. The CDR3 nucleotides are TGTGCCAGCAGCCGAGCCGGGACAGGGGGCCCAGGAAACACCATATATTTT. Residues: CASSRAGTGGPGNTIYF.

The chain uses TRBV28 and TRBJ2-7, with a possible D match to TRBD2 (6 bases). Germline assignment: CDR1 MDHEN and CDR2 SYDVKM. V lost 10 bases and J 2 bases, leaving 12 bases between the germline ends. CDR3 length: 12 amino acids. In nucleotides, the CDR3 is TGTGCCACCCGTCGGGAGCCCTACGAGCAGTACTTC. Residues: CATRREPYEQYF.

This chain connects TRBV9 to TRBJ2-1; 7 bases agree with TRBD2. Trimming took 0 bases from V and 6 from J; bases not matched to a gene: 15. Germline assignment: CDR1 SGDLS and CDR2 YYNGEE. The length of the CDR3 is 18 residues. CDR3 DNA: TGTGCCAGCAGCGTAGAGTCCCTAGCGGCGGGAGCCCCCAATGAGCAGTTCTTC. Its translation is CASSVESLAAGAPNEQFF.

The CDR3 DNA reads as TGTGCCATCAGTGAGATTAGCCCCGGCATTATGAACACTGAAGCTTTCTTT. This encodes CAISEISPGIMNTEAFF. The chain recombines TRBV10-3 with TRBJ1-1; D call uncertain. The CDR3 consists of 17 residues. V lost 2 bases and J 0 bases, leaving 16 bases between the germline ends. Germline V lookup: CDR1 ENHRY, CDR2 SYGVKD.

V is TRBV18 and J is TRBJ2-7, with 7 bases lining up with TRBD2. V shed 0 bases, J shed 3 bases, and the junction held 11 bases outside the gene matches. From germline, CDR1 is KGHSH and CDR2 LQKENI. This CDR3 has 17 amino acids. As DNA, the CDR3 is TGTGCCAGCTCACCACCGGAGGGAGGGCCGATGTACTACGAGCAGTACTTC. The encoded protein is CASSPPEGGPMYYEQYF.

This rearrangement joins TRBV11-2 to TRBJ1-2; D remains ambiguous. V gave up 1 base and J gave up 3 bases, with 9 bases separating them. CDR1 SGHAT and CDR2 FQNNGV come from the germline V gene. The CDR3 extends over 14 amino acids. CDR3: CASSLGFDHYGYTF. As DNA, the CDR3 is TGTGCCAGCAGCTTAGGGTTTGACCACTATGGCTACACCTTC.

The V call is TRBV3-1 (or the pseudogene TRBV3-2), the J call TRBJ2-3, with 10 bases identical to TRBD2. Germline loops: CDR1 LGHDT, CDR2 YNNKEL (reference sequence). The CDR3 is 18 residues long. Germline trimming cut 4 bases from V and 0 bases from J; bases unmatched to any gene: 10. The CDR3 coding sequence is TGTGCCAGCAGCCCGGCCAGGACTAGCGGTCCTAGCACAGATACGCAGTATTTT. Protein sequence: CASSPARTSGPSTDTQYF.

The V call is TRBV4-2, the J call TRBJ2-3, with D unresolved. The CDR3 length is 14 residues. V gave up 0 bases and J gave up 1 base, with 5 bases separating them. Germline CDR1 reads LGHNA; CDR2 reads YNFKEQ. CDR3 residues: CASSQEWGTDTQYF. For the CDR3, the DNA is TGTGCCAGCAGCCAAGAATGGGGCACAGATACGCAGTATTTT.

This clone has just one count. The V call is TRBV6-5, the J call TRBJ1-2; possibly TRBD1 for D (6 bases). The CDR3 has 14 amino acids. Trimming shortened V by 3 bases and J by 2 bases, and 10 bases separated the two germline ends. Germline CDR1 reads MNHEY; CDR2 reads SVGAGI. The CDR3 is CASSYWGQNYGYTF. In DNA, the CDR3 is TGTGCCAGCAGTTATTGGGGACAAAACTATGGCTACACCTTC.

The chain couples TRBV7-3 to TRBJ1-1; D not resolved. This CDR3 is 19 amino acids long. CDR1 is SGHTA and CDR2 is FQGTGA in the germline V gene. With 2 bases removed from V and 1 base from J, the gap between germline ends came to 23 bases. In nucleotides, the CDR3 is TGTGCCAGCAGCTTATACCCCACCCCCCGGATTGAGGGGAACACTGAAGCTTTCTTT. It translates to CASSLYPTPRIEGNTEAFF.

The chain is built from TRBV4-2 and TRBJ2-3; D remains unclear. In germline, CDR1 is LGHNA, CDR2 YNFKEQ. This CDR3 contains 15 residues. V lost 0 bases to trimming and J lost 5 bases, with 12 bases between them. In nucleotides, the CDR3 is TGTGCCAGCAGCCAAGATAGTTTGTGGAAAGATACGCAGTATTTT. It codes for CASSQDSLWKDTQYF.

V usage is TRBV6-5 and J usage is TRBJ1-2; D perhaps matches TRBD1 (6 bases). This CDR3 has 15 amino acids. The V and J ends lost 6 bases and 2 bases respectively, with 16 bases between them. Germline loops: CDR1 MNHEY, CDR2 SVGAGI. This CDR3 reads CASSSEGGRNYGYTF. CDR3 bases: TGTGCCAGCAGCAGCGAGGGGGGCAGAAACTATGGCTACACCTTC.

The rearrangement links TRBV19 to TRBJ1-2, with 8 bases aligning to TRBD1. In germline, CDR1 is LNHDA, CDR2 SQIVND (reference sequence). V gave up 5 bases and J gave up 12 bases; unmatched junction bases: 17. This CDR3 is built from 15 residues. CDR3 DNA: TGTGCCAGTAGTCTGACAGGGGCCGAGACGTCGGAGGACACCTTC. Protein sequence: CASSLTGAETSEDTF.

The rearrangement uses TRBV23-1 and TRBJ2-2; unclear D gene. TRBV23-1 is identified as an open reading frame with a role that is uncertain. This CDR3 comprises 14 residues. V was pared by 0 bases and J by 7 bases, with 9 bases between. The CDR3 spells CASSQSRLDGELFF. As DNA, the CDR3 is TGCGCCAGCAGTCAATCCCGGCTGGACGGGGAGCTGTTTTTT.